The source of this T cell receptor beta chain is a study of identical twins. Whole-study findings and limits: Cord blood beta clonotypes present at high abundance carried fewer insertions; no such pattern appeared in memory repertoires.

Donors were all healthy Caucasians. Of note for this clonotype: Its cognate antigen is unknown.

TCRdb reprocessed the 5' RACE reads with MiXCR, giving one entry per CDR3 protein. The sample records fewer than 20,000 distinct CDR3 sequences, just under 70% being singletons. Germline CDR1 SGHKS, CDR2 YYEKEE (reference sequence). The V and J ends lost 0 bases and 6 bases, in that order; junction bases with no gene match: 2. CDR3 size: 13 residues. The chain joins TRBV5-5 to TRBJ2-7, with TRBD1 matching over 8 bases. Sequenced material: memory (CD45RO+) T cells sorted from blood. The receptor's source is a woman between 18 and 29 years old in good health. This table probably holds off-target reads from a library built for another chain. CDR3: CASSLDRGFEQYF. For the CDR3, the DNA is TGTGCCAGCAGCTTGGACAGGGGGTTCGAGCAGTACTTC.